The subject of this entry is one T cell receptor (beta chain). As to treatment: some 20 received Ad26.COV2.S at low or high dose, single or two shots; roughly five received placebo; per-sample allocation not given. Specimen acquisition occurred on day 63 following the initial vaccine or placebo injection. Ad26.COV2.S expressed prefusion-stabilized spike from the original Wuhan strain. This sample was included in a study of Ad26.COV2.S vaccination and SARS-CoV-2 variants. The overall study: Ad26.COV2.S, an intramuscular injection, was given once or twice 56 days apart.

The CDR3 is made up of 11 amino acids. The V end lost 3 bases, the J end lost 5 bases, and 8 bases lay between the germline ends. In germline, CDR1 is DFQATT, CDR2 SNEGSKA (reference sequence). Assay used: immunoSEQ multiplex PCR; TCRdb lists only in-frame clones, some missing. The data hold about 680,000 clones, with 89% observed a single time. The sequence derives from a person between 18 and 65 years old who received the Ad26.COV2.S COVID-19 vaccine or a placebo. The sample was peripheral blood, taken in a trial of Ad26.COV2.S vaccine versus placebo. This chain joins TRBV20-1 and TRBJ2-7; D not certain. The CDR3 reads CSASRSHEQYF. The CDR3 DNA follows: TGCAGTGCTAGCAGGAGTCACGAGCAGTACTTC.